The 19 T cell receptor beta chains below come from one sample, sequenced in a study of CD8+CD57+ T cells in acquired aplastic anemia. CDR3 and TCR beta VDJ profiling relied on genomic DNA as the template. TCRdb re-analysed the reads in MiXCR, keeping a single row per CDR3 protein. The data contain 350,000 to 450,000 distinct CDR3 sequences, 65% to 80% of them singletons. The sequenced material came from sorted CD4+, CD8+, or CD8+CD57+ T cells (not recorded which) from PBMCs. Source of these receptors: a human donor in good health, serving as a control.

Concerning this clonotype: Its ends do not fully match the called genes, so a read error is possible. V usage is TRBV20-1 and J usage is TRBJ1-2; D unclear. The CDR3 totals 9 residues. The V gene's germline CDR1 is DFQATT and CDR2 SNEGSKA (reference sequence). The CDR3 region is CSARGYTAF. The CDR3 coding sequence is TGCAGTGCTAGGGGTTACACAGCCTTC.

This clonotype was seen many times. V is TRBV5-4 and J is TRBJ2-1; tentative D call: TRBD2 (5 bases). Germline CDR1 is SGHNT and CDR2 is YYREEE (reference sequence). The V end was cut by 5 bases, the J end by 8 bases, with 14 bases between. CDR3 length: 13 residues. Written as DNA, the CDR3 is TGTGCCAGCAGTTTTTCCGGACTCTATGAGCAGTTCTTC. Encoded protein: CASSFSGLYEQFF.

The gene calls are TRBV2 and TRBJ1-2; D may be TRBD1 (5 bases). Trimming shortened V by 6 bases and J by 7 bases, and 18 bases separated the two germline ends. This CDR3 comprises 14 residues. Germline V gene sequence: CDR1 SNHLY, CDR2 FYNNEI. This CDR3 is CASSERDVSTGYTF. As DNA, the CDR3 is TGTGCCAGCAGCGAACGGGACGTGAGCACTGGCTACACCTTC.

The V call is TRBV5-6, the J call TRBJ2-3, with D unresolved. This CDR3 spans 12 amino acids. V lost 5 bases and J 7 bases, leaving 11 bases between the germline ends. Germline CDR1 reads SGHDT; CDR2 reads YYEEEE. CDR3 bases: TGTGCCAGCAGTCACACGACATATACGCAGTATTTT. Translated: CASSHTTYTQYF.

Concerning this clonotype itself: The junction does not match germline at one end; this may be a read error. J is TRBJ2-7 and V is TRBV15; no clear D. CDR1 LNHNV and CDR2 YYDKDF come from the germline V gene (reference sequence). The CDR3 covers 14 residues. CDR3 residues: CASSIQYLTAKQYF. CDR3 nucleotide sequence: TGTGCCAGCAGCATACAGTATCTTACTGCGAAGCAGTACTTC.

The sample holds a few counts of this clonotype. The chain has TRBV20-1 and TRBJ1-2; D may be TRBD1 (6 bases). Per the germline V gene, CDR1 is DFQATT and CDR2 is SNEGSKA (reference sequence). The germline V and J ends were trimmed by 8 bases and 7 bases, with 11 bases remaining between them. The CDR3 covers 10 residues. This chain's CDR3 is CSPQGSGYTF. For the CDR3, the DNA is TGCAGTCCCCAGGGGTCTGGCTACACCTTC.

At least ten counts were recorded for this clonotype. The chain carries TRBV5-1 and TRBJ2-6; D tentatively reads TRBD1 or TRBD2 (5 bases each). Trimming left V 4 bases short and J 0 bases short, with 17 bases between. The CDR3 sequence is 18 residues long. CDR1 and CDR2 from the germline V gene are SGHRS and YFSETQ. As DNA, the CDR3 is TGCGCCAGCAGCCGTATTGGGGGTGCCTACTCTGGGGCCAACGTCCTGACTTTC. Amino acid sequence: CASSRIGGAYSGANVLTF.

With respect to this clonotype: Since the CDR3 does not end with the conserved phenylalanine or tryptophan, this likely comes from a read error. The V call is TRBV7-4, the J call TRBJ2-7; D is ambiguous. CDR3 length: 11 amino acids. Germline V gives CDR1 SGHVT, CDR2 SQSDAQ. Trimming pared 4 bases from V and 8 bases from J, leaving 9 bases between. Here the CDR3 reads CASSYDRQQYC. The CDR3 DNA is TGTGCCAGCAGCTATGACCGACAGCAGTACTGC.

The V and J genes are TRBV9 and TRBJ1-5, with TRBD1 identical over 11 bases. The V gene's germline CDR1 is SGDLS and CDR2 YYNGEE. V shed 5 bases and J 8 bases; nucleotides not matched to a gene: 15. This CDR3 is built from 17 residues. The CDR3 sequence: CASSQGQGEQYSEPQHF. In DNA, the CDR3 is TGTGCCAGCAGTCAGGGACAGGGGGAGCAGTACTCCGAGCCCCAGCATTTT.

This clonotype has just a few counts. The chain's CDR3 is CASSPQGFGEQYF. Here the CDR3 DNA reads TGTGCCAGCAGTCCTCAAGGGTTCGGCGAGCAGTACTTC. The chain employs TRBV7-6 and TRBJ2-7; no firm D call. Germline CDR1 SGHVS, CDR2 FNYEAQ. The CDR3 length is 13 residues. V lost 6 bases and J 6 bases, leaving 15 bases between the germline ends.

The CDR3 nucleotides read TGTGCCAGCAAGATAGCAGGGGAGTATGGCTATGGCTACACCTTC. Its protein product is CASKIAGEYGYGYTF. The V and J genes are TRBV7-2 and TRBJ1-2; D may be TRBD1 (6 bases). The CDR3 extends over 15 amino acids. V lost 7 bases, J lost 4 bases, and 19 bases lay in between. Germline CDR1 and CDR2: SGHTA and FQGNSA.

The chain is built from TRBV10-3 and TRBJ2-7; weak D call: TRBD2 (6 bases). The CDR3 extends over 14 amino acids. Germline loops: CDR1 ENHRY, CDR2 SYGVKD. Trimming shortened V by 2 bases and J by 0 bases, and 8 bases separated the two germline ends. CDR3 nucleotide sequence: TGTGCCATCAGTGAGGCGGGGAACTCCTACGAGCAGTACTTC. It yields the protein CAISEAGNSYEQYF.

V usage is TRBV29-1 and J usage is TRBJ1-6, with 11 bases matching TRBD1. The V gene's germline CDR1 is SQVTM and CDR2 ANQGSEA. The CDR3 length is 17 residues. The ends lost 4 bases at V and 7 bases at J; junction bases unmatched: 12. The chain's CDR3 is CSVGAGTGGIPNSPLHF. CDR3 DNA: TGCAGCGTTGGGGCCGGGACAGGGGGGATACCCAATTCACCCCTCCACTTT.

The chain couples TRBV15 to TRBJ2-1; D assignment may be TRBD1 or TRBD2 (5 bases each). The CDR3 loop spans 12 amino acids. Trimming cost V 5 bases and J 13 bases, with 15 bases left between them. Germline assignment: CDR1 LNHNV and CDR2 YYDKDF (reference sequence). In DNA, the CDR3 is TGTGCCACCAGCCGGGGCTACAATGCCCAGTTCTTC. This translates into CATSRGYNAQFF.

This chain links TRBV20-1 with TRBJ2-5, with a possible D match to TRBD2 (6 bases). The V end was cut by 1 base, the J end by 2 bases, with 17 bases between. CDR1 is DFQATT, CDR2 SNEGSKA, per germline (reference sequence). The CDR3 has 16 residues. The CDR3 nucleotides are TGCAGTGCTAGAGGGCGGGCTAGCGTGGGGCAAGAGACCCAGTACTTC. Protein sequence: CSARGRASVGQETQYF.

At least ten counts were recorded for this clonotype. The chain links TRBV11-1 to TRBJ2-1; TRBD1 matches at 8 bases. CDR3 length equals 16 residues. V was clipped by 1 base and J by 1 base; unmatched bases: 3. Germline values: CDR1 SGHAT, CDR2 FQDESV (reference sequence). CDR3 region: CASSLEDRDSYNEQFF. CDR3 coding DNA: TGTGCCAGCAGCTTAGAGGACAGGGATTCCTACAATGAGCAGTTCTTC.

This sequence joins TRBV12-3 or TRBV12-4 and TRBJ1-5; D is possibly TRBD1 (5 bases). V was pared by 6 bases and J by 1 base, with 13 bases between. CDR3 size: 15 residues. The CDR3 loop is CASSPGGRSNQPQHF. The CDR3 coding sequence is TGTGCCAGCAGCCCCGGGGGAAGGAGCAATCAGCCCCAGCATTTT.

Remarks on this clonotype: A junction end diverges from the germline sequence, so it may reflect a read error. The chain carries TRBV7-8 and TRBJ1-4; D is uncertain. Germline assignment: CDR1 SGHVS and CDR2 FQNEAQ. CDR3 length: 15 amino acids. This CDR3 reads CASSFRHSSGETLFF. In DNA form, the CDR3 reads TGTGCCAGCAGCTTCCGGCACAGCTCCGGTGAAACACTGTTTTTT.

V and J are TRBV25-1 and TRBJ2-5, with unresolved D. Trimming shortened V by 7 bases and J by 2 bases, and 11 bases separated the two germline ends. The CDR3 is made up of 13 amino acids. The germline V gene has CDR1 MGHDK and CDR2 SYGVNS. The CDR3 DNA is TGTGCCAGCAAGATCGAGCTACAAGAGACCCAGTACTTC. Amino acid sequence: CASKIELQETQYF.